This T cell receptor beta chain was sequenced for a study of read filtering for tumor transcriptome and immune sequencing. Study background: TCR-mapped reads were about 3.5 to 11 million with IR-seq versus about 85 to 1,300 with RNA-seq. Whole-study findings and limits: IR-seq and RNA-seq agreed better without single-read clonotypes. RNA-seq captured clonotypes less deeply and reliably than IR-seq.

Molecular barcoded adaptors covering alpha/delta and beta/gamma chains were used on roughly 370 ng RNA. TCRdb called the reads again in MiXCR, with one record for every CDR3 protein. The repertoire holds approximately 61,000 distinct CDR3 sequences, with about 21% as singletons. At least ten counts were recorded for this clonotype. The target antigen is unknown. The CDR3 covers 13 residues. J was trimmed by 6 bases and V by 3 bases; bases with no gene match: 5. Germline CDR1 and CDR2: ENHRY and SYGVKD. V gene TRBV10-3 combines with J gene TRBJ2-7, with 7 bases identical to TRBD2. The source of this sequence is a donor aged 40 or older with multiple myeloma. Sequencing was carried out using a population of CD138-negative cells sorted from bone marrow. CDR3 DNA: TGTGCCATCAGTGAAGGGACTACCTCCGAGCAGTACTTC. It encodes CAISEGTTSEQYF.